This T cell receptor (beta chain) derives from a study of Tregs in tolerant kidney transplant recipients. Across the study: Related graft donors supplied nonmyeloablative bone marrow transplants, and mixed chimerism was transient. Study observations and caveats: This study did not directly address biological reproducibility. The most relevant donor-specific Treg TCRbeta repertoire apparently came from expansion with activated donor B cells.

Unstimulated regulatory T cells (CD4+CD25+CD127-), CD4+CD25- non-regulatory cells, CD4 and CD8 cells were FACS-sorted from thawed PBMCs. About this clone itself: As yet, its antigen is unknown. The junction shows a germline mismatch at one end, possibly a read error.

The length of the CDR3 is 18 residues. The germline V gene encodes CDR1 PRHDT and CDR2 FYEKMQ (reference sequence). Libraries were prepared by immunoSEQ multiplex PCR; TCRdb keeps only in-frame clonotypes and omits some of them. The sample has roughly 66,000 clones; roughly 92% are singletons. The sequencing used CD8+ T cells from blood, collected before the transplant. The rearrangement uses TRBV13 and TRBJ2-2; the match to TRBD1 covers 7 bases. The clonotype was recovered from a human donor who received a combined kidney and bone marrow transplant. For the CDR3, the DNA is TGTGCCAGCAGCTTTTCCTACGGCGGACAGGCGAAGACCGGGGAGCTGTTTTTT. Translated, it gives CASSFSYGGQAKTGELFF.